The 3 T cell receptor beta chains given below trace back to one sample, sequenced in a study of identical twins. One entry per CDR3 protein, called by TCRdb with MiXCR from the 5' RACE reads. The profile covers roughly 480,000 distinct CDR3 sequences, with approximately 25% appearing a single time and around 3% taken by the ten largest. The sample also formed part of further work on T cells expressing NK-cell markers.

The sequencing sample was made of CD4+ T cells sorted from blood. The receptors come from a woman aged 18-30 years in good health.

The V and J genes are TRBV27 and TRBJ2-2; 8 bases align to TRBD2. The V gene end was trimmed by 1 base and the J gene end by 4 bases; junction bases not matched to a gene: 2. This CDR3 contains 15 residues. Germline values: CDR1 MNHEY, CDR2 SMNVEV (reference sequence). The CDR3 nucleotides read TGTGCCAGCAGTTTATACGCGGGGGGCACCGGGGAGCTGTTTTTT. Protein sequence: CASSLYAGGTGELFF.

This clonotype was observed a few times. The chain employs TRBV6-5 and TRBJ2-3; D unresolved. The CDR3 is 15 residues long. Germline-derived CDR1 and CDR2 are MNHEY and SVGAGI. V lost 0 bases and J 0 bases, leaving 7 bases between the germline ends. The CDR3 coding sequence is TGTGCCAGCAGTTACTCAGGCTCTAGCACAGATACGCAGTATTTT. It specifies CASSYSGSSTDTQYF.

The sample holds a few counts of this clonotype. The CDR3 bases are TGTGCCACCAGGGCAGGAGACACAGATACGCAGTATTTT. Residues: CATRAGDTDTQYF. This chain uses TRBV24-1 with TRBJ2-3; D remains unclear. CDR3 length: 13 residues. The V end lost 7 bases, the J end lost 2 bases, and 9 bases lay between the germline ends. Germline assignment: CDR1 KGHDR and CDR2 SFDVKD.